The text below deals with one TCR beta chain. Its antigen remains unidentified. This CDR3 is built from 14 residues. V dropped 4 bases and J dropped 2 bases, with 13 bases sitting between them. CDR1 and CDR2 from the germline V gene are SGHRS and YFSETQ. TCRbeta library construction was performed incorporating unique molecular identifiers. Using its own MiXCR run on the PCR reads, TCRdb lists one record per CDR3 protein. Among 600,000 to 700,000 distinct CDR3 sequences, about an eighth were seen once, and the ten largest hold 0.79%. The data originate from a study of T-cell reconstitution after alpha-beta-depleted transplantation in children. Study-wide findings and caveats: It was newly produced T cells that mostly accounted for T-cell counts and diversity one year after transplant. At around two months after transplant, the alpha-beta T cells were reportedly derived from several hundred expanded clones that came from non-depleted graft cells.

The receptor was derived from a girl aged 2-10 years with congenital amegakaryocytic thrombocytopenia, due to receive a stem cell transplant. V and J are TRBV5-1 and TRBJ2-7; D gene uncertain. The sequencing used PBMCs, collected before TCRalphabeta/CD19-depleted stem cell transplant. CDR3: CASSLEISTYEQYF. The CDR3 DNA is TGCGCCAGCAGCCTGGAGATATCTACCTACGAGCAGTACTTC. Full variable domain (rest looked up from reference TRBV5-1 and TRBJ2-7): KAGVTQTPRYLIKTRGQQVTLSCSPISGHRSVSWYQQTPGQGLQFLFEYFSETQRNKGNFPGRFSGRQFSNSRSEMNVSTLELGDSALYLCASSLEISTYEQYFGPGTRLTVT.